This T cell receptor beta chain was found in a study of blood T cell repertoires in COVID-19. Study at large: Samples taken during acute and convalescent COVID-19 were collected in the United States, Italy and Spain.

Original analysis: Nucleated cell number was recorded as an estimate derived from reference gene primer amplification. Libraries were prepared by immunoSEQ multiplex PCR; TCRdb keeps only in-frame clonotypes and omits some of them. Clone size and V and J calls were adopted from that table, with D and trimming inferred from the DNA. The sample contains about 15,000 clones, more than 65% of which appear only once. V lost 3 bases and J lost 4; bases outside the gene matches: 2. CDR3 length: 14 amino acids. The V gene's germline CDR1 is SGHRS and CDR2 YFSETQ. The sequence was collected from a human donor in a cohort sampled during active COVID-19. The gene calls are TRBV5-1 and TRBJ2-5, with 11 bases lining up with TRBD1. Sequencing was done on a sample of peripheral blood. The CDR3 spells CASSSGTGGETQYF. In DNA, the CDR3 is TGCGCCAGCAGCTCCGGGACAGGGGGAGAGACCCAGTACTTC.